This T cell receptor (beta chain) is drawn from a study of cytomegalovirus exposure and HLA in healthy donors. Study observations and caveats: An assumption of roughly uniform sequencing depth across donors underlay the presence/absence analyses.

The PCR was carried out with 60 Vbeta primers and 13 Jbeta primers. Per the original methods: Counted up in a later analysis, unique TCR beta chains came to some 75 million, with around 9.9 million shared. The repertoire was sequenced with immunoSEQ multiplex PCR; TCRdb's copy has only in-frame clones and lacks some. V, J and clone size derive from that table, while D and trimming were established from the DNA sequence. This table has around 160,000 clones, over 65% appearing once. In this sample, this clone turned up once. Antigen specificity is unknown. This receptor was obtained from a man in his forties in good health and CMV-seropositive. Input material: PBMCs.

The CDR3 reads CASSVRQGLNTEAFF. For the CDR3, the DNA is TGTGCCAGCAGTGTAAGACAGGGCCTGAACACTGAAGCTTTCTTT. The chain has TRBV28 and TRBJ1-1, with 7 bases identical to TRBD1. The CDR3 has 15 amino acids. After removal of 5 bases from V and 0 bases from J, the junction contained 6 bases not matched to a gene. Per germline, CDR1 MDHEN and CDR2 SYDVKM.